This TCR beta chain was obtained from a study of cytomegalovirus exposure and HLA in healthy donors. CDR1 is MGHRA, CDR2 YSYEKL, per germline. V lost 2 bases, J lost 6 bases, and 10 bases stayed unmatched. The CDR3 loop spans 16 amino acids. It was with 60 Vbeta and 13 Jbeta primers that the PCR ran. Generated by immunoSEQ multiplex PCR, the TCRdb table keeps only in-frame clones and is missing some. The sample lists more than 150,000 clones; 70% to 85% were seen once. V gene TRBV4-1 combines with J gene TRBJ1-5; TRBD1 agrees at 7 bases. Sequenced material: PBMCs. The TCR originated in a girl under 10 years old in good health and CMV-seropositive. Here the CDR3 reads CASSQPQGETSQPQHF. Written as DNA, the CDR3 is TGCGCCAGCAGCCAACCCCAGGGGGAAACCAGTCAGCCCCAGCATTTT.